The clone carrying this TCR beta chain was found a few times. This CDR3 spans 12 amino acids. Germline V gene lookup returns CDR1 SQVTM and CDR2 ANQGSEA. After removal of 4 bases from V and 7 bases from J, the junction contained 2 bases not matched to a gene. This entry comes from a study of human T cells and chemical hapten exposure. Time point meaning: patch test 3, about 24 weeks after DPC sensitization. Treatment specified: therapeutic diphenylcyclopropenone sensitization with weekly scalp DPC. TCRdb independently ran MiXCR on the RACE reads; one entry per CDR3 protein. This repertoire shows approximately 97,000 distinct CDR3 sequences, around a quarter found once; its top ten account for about 9.3%.

This sample comprised whole blood, obtained in connection with sensitization to the hapten diphenylcyclopropenone (DPC). The origin of this receptor is a middle-aged man with alopecia areata. Some clones in this sample may be carry-over from other donors' samples. The chain carries TRBV29-1 and TRBJ2-1, with TRBD2 matching 9 bases. CDR3 region: CSVVREGNEQFF. The CDR3 DNA follows: TGCAGCGTTGTGCGGGAGGGGAATGAGCAGTTCTTC.